This paragraph reports one T cell receptor beta chain. The entry originates in a study of PD-L1 blockade in urothelial cancer. Profiled with immunoSEQ multiplex PCR; TCRdb holds only in-frame clones, not every one. The sample shows 45,000 to 60,000 clones, 85% to 90% of them seen only once. Time point described: peripheral blood 6 weeks after treatment start. A total of 1 to 8 samples per patient were collected pretreatment and on-treatment. Germline loops: CDR1 PRHDT, CDR2 FYEKMQ (reference sequence). The ends were cut back, 5 bases at V and 5 bases at J, with 18 bases in the middle. The CDR3 runs to 15 residues.

The sequence was collected from a man aged 55 to 70 with urothelial cancer. The chain links TRBV13 to TRBJ2-5, with D possibly being TRBD1 (7 bases). This specimen was PBMCs, taken around atezolizumab (anti-PD-L1) treatment. The CDR3 coding sequence is TGTGCCAGCAGCCTCCGGACAGGCGGGAAGGAGACCCAGTACTTC. Its translation is CASSLRTGGKETQYF.